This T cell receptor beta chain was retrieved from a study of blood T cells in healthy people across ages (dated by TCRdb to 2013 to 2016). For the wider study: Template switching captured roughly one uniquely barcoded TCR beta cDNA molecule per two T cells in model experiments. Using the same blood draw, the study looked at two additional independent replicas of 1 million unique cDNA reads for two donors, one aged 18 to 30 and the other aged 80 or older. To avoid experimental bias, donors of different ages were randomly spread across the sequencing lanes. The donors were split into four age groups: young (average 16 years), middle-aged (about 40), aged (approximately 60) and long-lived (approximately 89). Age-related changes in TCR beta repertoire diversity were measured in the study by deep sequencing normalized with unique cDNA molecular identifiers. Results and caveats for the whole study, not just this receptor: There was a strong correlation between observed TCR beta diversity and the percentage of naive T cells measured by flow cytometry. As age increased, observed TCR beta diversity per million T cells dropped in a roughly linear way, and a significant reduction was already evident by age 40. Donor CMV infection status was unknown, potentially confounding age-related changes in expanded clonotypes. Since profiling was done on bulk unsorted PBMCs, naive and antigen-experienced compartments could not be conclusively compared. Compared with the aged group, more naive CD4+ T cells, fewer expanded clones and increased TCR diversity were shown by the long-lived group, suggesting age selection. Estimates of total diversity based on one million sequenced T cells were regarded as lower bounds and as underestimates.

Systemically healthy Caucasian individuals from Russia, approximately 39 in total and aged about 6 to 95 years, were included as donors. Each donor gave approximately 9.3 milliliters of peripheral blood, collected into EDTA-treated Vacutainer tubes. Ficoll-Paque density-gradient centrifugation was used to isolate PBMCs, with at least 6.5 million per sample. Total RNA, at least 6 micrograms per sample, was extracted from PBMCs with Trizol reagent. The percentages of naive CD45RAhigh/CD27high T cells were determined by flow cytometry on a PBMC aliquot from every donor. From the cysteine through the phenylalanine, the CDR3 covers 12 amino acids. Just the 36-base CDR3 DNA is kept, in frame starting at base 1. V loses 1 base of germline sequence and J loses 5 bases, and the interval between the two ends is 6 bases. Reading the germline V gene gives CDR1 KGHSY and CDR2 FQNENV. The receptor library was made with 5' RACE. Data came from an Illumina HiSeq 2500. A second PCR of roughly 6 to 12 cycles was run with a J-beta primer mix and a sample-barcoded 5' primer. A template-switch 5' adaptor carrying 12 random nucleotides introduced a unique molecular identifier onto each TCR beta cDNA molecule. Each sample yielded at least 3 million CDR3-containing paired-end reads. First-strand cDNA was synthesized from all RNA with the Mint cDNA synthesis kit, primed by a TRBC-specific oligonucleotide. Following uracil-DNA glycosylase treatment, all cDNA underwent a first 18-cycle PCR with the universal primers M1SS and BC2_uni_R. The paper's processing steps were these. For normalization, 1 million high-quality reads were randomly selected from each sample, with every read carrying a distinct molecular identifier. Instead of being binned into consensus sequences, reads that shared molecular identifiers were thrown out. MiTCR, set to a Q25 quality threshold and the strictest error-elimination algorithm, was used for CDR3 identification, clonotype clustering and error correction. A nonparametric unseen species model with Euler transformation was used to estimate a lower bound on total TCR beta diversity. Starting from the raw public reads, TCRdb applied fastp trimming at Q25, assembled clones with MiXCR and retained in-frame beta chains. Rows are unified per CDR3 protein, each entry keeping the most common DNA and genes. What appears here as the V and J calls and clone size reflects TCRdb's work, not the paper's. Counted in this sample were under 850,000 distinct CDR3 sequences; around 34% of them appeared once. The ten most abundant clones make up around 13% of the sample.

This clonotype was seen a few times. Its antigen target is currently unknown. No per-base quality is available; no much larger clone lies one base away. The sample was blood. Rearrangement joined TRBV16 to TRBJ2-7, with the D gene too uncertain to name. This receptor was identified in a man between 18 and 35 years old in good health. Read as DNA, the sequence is TGTGCCAGCAGCCAATTTAATGACGAGCAGTACTTC. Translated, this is CASSQFNDEQYF.